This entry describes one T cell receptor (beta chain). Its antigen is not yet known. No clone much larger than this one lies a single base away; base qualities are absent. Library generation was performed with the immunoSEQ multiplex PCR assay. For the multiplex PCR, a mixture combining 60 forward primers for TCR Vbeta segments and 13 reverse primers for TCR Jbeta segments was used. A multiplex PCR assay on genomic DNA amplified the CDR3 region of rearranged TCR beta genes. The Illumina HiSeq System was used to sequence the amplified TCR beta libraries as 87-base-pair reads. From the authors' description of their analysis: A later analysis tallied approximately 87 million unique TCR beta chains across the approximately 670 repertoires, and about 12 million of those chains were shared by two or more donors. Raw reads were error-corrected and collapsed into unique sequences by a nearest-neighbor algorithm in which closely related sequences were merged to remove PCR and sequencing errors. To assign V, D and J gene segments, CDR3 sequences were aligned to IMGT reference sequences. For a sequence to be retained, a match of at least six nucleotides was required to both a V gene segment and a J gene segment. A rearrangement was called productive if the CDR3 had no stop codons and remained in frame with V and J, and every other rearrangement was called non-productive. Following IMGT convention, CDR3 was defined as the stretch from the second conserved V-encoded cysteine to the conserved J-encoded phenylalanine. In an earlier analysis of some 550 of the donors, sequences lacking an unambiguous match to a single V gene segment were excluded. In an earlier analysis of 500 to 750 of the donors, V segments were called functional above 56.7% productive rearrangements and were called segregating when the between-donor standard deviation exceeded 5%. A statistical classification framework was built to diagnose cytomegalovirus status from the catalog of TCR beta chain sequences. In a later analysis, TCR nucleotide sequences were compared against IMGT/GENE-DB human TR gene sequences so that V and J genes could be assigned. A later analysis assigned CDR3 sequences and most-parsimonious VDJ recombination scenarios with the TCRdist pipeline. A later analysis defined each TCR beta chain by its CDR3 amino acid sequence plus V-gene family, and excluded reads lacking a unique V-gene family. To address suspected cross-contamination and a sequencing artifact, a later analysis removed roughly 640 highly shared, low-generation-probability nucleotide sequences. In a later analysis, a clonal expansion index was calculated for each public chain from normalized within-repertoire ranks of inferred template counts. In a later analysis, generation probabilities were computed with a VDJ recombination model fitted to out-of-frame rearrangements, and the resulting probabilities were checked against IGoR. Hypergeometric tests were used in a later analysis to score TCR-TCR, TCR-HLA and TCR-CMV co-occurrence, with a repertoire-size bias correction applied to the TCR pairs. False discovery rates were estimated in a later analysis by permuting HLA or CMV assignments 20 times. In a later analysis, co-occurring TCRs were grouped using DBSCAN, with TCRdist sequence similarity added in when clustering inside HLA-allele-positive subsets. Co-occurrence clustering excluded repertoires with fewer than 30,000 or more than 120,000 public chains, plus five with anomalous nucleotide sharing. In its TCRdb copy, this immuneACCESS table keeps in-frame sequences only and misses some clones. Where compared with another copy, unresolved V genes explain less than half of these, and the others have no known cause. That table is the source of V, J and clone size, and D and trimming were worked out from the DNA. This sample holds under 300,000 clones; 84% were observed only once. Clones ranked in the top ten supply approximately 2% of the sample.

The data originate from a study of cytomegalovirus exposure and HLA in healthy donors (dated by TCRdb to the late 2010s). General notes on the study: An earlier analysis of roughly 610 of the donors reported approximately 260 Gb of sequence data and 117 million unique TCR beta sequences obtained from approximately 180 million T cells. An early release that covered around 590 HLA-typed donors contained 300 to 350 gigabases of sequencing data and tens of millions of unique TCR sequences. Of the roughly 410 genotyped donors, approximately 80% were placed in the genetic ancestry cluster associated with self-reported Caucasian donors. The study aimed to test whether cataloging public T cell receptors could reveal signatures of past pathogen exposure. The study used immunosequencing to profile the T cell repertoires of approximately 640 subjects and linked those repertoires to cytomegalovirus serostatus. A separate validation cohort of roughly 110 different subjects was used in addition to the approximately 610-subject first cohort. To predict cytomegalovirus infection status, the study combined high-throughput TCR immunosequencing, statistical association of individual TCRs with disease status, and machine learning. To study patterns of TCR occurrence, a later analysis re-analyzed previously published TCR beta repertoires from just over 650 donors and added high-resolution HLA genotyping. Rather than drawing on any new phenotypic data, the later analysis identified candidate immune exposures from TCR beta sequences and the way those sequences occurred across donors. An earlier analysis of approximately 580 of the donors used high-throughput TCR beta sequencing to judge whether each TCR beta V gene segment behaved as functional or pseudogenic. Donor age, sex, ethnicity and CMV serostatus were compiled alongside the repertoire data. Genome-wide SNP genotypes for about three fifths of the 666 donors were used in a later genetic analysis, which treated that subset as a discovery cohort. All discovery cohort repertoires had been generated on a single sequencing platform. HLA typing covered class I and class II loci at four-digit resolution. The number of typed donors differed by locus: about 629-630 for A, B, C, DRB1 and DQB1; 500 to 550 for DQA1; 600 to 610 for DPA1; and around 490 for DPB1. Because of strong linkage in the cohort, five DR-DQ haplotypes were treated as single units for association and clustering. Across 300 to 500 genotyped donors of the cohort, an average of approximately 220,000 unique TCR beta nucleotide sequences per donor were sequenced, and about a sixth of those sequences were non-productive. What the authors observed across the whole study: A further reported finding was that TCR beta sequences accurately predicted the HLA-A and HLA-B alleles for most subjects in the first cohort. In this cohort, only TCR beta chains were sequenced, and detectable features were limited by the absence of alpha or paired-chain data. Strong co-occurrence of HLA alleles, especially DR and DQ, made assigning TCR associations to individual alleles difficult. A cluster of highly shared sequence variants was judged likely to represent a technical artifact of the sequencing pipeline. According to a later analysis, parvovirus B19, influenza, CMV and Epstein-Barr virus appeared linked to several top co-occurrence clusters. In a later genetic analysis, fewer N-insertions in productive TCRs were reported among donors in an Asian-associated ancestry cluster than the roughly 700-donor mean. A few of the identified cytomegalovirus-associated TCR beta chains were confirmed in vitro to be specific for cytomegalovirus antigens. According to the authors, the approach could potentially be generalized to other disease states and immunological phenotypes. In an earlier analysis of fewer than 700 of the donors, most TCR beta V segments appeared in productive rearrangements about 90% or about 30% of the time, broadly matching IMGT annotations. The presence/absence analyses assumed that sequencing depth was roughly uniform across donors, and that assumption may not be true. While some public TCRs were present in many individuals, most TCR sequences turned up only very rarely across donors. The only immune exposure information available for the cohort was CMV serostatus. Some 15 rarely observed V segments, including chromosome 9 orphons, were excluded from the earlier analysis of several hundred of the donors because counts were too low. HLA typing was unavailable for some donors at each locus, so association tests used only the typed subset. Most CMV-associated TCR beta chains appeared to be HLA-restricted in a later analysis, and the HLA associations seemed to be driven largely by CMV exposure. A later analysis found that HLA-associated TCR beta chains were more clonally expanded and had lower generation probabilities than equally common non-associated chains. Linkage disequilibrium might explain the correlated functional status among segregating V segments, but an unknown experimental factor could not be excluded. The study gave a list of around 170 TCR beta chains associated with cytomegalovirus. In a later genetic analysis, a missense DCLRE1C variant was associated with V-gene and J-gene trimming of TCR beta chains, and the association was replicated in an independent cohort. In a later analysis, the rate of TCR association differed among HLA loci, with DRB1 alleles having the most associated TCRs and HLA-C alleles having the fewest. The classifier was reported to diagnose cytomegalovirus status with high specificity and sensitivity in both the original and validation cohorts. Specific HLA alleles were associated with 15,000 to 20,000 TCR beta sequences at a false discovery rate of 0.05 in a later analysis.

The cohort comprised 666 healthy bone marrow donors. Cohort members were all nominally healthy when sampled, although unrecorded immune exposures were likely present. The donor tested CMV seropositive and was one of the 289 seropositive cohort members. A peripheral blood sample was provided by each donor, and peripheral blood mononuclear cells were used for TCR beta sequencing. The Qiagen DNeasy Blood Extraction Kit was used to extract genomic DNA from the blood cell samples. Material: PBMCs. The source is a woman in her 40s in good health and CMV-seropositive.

The nucleotide sequence is TGTGCCAGCTCGCGCTCCGCCCCTCTAGCGGGAGAAATAAACGAGCAGTACTTC. This translates into CASSRSAPLAGEINEQYF. This chain joins TRBV18 to TRBJ2-7, and 10 junctional nucleotides match TRBD2. The germline V end is reduced by 6 bases and the J end by 5 bases; junction bases left unmatched: 19. CDR1 and CDR2 are read off the germline V gene as KGHSH and LQKENI. The CDR3 goes from the cysteine to the phenylalanine over 18 residues. The DNA shown is the 54-base CDR3, in frame from base 1.